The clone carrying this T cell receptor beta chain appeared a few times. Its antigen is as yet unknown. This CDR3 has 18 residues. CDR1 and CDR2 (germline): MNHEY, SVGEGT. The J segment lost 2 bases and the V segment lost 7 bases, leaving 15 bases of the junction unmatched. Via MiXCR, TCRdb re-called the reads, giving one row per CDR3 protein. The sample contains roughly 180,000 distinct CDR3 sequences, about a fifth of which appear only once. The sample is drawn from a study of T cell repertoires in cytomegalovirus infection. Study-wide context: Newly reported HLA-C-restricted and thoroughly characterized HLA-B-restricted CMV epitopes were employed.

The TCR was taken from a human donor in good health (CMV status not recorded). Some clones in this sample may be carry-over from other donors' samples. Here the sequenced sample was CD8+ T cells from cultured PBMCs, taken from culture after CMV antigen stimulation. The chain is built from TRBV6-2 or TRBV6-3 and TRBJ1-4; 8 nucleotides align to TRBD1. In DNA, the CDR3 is TGTGCCAGCACCTTCGCAGGGGGCCTGAGATCGACTAATGAAAAACTGTTTTTT. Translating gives CASTFAGGLRSTNEKLFF.